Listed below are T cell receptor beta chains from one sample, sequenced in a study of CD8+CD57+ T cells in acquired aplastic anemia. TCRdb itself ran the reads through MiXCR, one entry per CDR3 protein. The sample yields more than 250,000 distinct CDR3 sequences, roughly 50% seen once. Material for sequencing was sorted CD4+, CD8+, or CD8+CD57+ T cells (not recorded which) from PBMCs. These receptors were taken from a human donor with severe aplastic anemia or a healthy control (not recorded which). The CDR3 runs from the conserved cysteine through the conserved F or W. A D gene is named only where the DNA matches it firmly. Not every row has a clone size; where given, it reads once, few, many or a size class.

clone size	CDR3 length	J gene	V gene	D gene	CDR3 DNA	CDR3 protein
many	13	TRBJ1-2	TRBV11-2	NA	TGTGCCAGCAGCTCCTCAGGGAGGTATGGCTACACCTTC	CASSSSGRYGYTF
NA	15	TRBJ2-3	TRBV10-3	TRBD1	TGTGCCATCAGTGCGGGACAGGGGTTCACAGATACGCAGTATTTT	CAISAGQGFTDTQYF
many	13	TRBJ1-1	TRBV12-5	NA	TGTGCTCTGAAAAGGGGTTGGAACACTGAAGCTTTCTTT	CALKRGWNTEAFF
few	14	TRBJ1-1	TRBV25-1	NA	TGTGCCAGCAGTGACTACGACCCGAACACTGAAGCTTTCTTT	CASSDYDPNTEAFF
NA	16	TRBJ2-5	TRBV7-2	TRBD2	TGTGCCAGCAGCTTAGGACTAGCGGGGGCCCCGGAGACCCAGTACTTC	CASSLGLAGAPETQYF
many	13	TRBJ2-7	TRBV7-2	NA	TGTGCCAGCAGCCCAACAGGAGCCTACGAGCAGTACTTC	CASSPTGAYEQYF
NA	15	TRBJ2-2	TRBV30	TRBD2	TGTGCCTGGACTCTCCTAGCGGGGAGCACCGGGGAGCTGTTTTTT	CAWTLLAGSTGELFF
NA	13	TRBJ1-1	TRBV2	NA	TGTGCCAGCAGCCAACCTGGGAACACTGAAGCTTTCTTT	CASSQPGNTEAFF
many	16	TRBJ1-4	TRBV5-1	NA	TGCGCCAGCAGCTTGGGTGACGGGTACCGTAATGAAAAACTGTTTTTT	CASSLGDGYRNEKLFF
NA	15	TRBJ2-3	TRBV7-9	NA	TGTGCCAGCAGCTTTACATCCAGCCCCACAGATACGCAGTATTTT	CASSFTSSPTDTQYF
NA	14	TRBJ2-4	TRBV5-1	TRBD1	TGCGCCAGCAGCGACCGGGACAGGGGGATCATTCAGTACTTC	CASSDRDRGIIQYF
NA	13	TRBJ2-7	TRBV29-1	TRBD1	TGCAGCGTTACCGGGACAGGGAACTACGAGCAGTACTTC	CSVTGTGNYEQYF
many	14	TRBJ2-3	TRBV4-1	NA	TGCGCCAGCAGGTCTCAGGAAGTCACAGATACGCAGTATTTT	CASRSQEVTDTQYF
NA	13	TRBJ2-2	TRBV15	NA	TGTGCCACCAGCGGATGGAACACCGGGGAGCTGTTTTTT	CATSGWNTGELFF
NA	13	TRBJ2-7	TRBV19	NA	TGTGCCAGTGGTATGGGCGATACGGGGGAGCAGTACTTC	CASGMGDTGEQYF
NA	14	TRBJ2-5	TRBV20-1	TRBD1	TGCAGTGCACCGGACAGGGGGTTCCAAGAGACCCAGTACTTC	CSAPDRGFQETQYF
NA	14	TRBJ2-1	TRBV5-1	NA	TGCGCCAGCAGCTTGGGGGCATCGTACAATGAGCAGTTCTTC	CASSLGASYNEQFF
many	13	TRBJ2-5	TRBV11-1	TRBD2	TGTGCCAGCAGCTTCGGACTAGCAGAGACCCAGTACTTC	CASSFGLAETQYF
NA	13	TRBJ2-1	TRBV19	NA	TGTGCCAGTAGTATAGGACTGTACAATGAGCAGTTCTTC	CASSIGLYNEQFF
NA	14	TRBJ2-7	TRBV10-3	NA	TGTGCCATCAGTGTGGCGACCCAATCCTACGAGCAGTACTTC	CAISVATQSYEQYF
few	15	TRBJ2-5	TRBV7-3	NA	TGTGCCAGCAGCTTAGATGCTAGTAGAGGACAGACCCAGTACTTC	CASSLDASRGQTQYF
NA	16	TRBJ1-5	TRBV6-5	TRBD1	TGTGCCAGCAGCAGAGAGGGGACAGGGAGCAATCAGCCCCAGCATTTT	CASSREGTGSNQPQHF
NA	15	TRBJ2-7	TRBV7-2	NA	TGTGCCAGCAGCTTAGAGGTCGGGTGGAGCCACGAGCAGTACTTC	CASSLEVGWSHEQYF
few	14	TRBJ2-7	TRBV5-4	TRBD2	TGTGCCAGCAGCTTGACTAGCGGGAGTTACGAGCAGTACTTC	CASSLTSGSYEQYF
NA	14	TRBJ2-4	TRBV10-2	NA	TGCGCCAGCAGTGAGTCCCCCCCTGGGAACATTCAGTACTTC	CASSESPPGNIQYF
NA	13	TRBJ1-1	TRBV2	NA	TGTGCCAGCAGGACCTCAGGGAACACTGAAGCTTTCTTT	CASRTSGNTEAFF
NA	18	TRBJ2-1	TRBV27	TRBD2	TGTGCCAGCAGTTCCCGGAGGTCGGTAGCGGGAGTTTACAATGAGCAGTTCTTC	CASSSRRSVAGVYNEQFF
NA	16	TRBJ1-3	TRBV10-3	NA	TGTGCCATCGGTGATCCGGGCCTTAGCTCTGGAAACACCATATACTTT	CAIGDPGLSSGNTIYF
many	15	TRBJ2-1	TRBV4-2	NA	TGTGCCAGCAGCCAAGAAGGGGTAGCCTACAATGAGCAGTTCTTC	CASSQEGVAYNEQFF
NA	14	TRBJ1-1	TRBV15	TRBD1	TGTGCCACCAGCAGAGGACAGGGCCGCACTGAAGCTTTCTTT	CATSRGQGRTEAFF
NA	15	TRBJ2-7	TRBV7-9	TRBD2	TGTGCCAGCAGCTTAGAGCGGGGTCTCTCCTACGAGCAGTACTTC	CASSLERGLSYEQYF
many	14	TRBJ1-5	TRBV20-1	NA	TGCAGTGCTAGCATTTTGGGTTTCCCTCAGCCCCAGCATTTT	CSASILGFPQPQHF
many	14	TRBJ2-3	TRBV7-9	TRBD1	TGTGCCAGCGGTCAGGGGGCTTCGACAGATACGCAGTATTTT	CASGQGASTDTQYF
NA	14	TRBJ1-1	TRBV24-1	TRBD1	TGTGCCACCTCCCGGGACAGGTCGAACACTGAAGCTTTCTTT	CATSRDRSNTEAFF
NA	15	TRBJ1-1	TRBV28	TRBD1	TGTGCCAGCAGTTTATCAGGGGGGATGAACACTGAAGCTTTCTTT	CASSLSGGMNTEAFF
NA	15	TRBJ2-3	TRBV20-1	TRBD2	TGCAGTGCTAGTGGGACTAGCGGAAACCCAGATACGCAGTATTTT	CSASGTSGNPDTQYF
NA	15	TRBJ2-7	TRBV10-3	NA	TGTGCCATCAGTGAGTCCCCCAGGGAGCCCTACGAGCAGTACTTC	CAISESPREPYEQYF
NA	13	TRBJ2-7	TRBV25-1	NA	TGTGCCAGCAGTGAATTGCTACGATACGAGCAGTACTTC	CASSELLRYEQYF
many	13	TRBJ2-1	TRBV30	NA	TGTGCCTGCCCCCGCGGCTGGGGGAATGAGCAGTTCTTC	CACPRGWGNEQFF
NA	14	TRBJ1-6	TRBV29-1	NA	TGCAGCGTAAAACTGACAGGTTATAATTCACCCCTCCACTTT	CSVKLTGYNSPLHF
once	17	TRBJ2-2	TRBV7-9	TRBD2	TGTGCCAGTCGGCCCATAGCGGGAGGGCCGGGCACCGGGGAGCTGTTTTTT	CASRPIAGGPGTGELFF
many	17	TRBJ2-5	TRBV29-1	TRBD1	TGCAGCGTTGTACGCGACAGGGGGCGCAGAGGAGAGGAGACCCAGTACTTC	CSVVRDRGRRGEETQYF
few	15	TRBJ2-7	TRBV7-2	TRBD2	TGTGCCAGCAGCCAGGGACTAGCGGGTCCATACGAGCAGTACTTC	CASSQGLAGPYEQYF
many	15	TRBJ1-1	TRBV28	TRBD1	TGTGCCAGCAGTGGGACAGGGGCTCGGGCCACTGAAGCTTTCTTT	CASSGTGARATEAFF
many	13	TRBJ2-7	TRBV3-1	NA	TGTGCCAGCAGCCAAGATGGTAGGTACGAGCAGTACTTC	CASSQDGRYEQYF
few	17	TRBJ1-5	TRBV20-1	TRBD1	TGCAGTGCTAGTCTGGGACAGGAGGCCCGCAGCAATCAGCCCCAGCATTTT	CSASLGQEARSNQPQHF
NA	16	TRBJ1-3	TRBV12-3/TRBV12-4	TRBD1	TGTGCCAGCACCCCCGGGACAGCTTTCTCTGGAAACACCATATATTTT	CASTPGTAFSGNTIYF
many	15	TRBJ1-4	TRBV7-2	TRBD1	TGTGCCAGCAGCATGGGACAGCCCTATAATGAAAAACTGTTTTTT	CASSMGQPYNEKLFF
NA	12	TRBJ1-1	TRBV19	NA	TGTGCCAGTCGGGACGGGAACACTGAAGCTGTCTTT	CASRDGNTEAVF
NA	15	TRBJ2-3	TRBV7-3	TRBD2	TGTGCCAGCAGCTTAACAGCGGGGGGCACAGATACGCAGTATTTT	CASSLTAGGTDTQYF
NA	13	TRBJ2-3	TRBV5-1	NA	TGCGCCAGCAGCGAGGTGCTCACAGATACGCAGTATTTT	CASSEVLTDTQYF
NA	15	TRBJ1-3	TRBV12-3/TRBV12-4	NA	TGTGCCAGCAGTCTTCGAAGCAGGCCTGGAAACACCATATATTTT	CASSLRSRPGNTIYF
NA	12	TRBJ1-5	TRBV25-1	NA	TGTGCCAGCGCGGGGGGGAATCAGCCCCAGCATTTT	CASAGGNQPQHF